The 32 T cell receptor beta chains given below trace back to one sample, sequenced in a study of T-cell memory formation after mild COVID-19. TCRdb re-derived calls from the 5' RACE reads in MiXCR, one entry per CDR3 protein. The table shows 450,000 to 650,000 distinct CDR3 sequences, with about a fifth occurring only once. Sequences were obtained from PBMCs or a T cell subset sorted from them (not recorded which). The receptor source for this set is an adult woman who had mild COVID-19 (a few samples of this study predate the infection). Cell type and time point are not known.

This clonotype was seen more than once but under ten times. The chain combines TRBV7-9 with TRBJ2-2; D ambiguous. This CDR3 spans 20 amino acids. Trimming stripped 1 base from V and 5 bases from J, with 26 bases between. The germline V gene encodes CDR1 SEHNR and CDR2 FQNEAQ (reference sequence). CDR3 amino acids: CASSLVGVQANSRTTGELFF. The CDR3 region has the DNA TGTGCCAGCAGCTTAGTTGGTGTGCAAGCTAATTCCCGAACTACCGGGGAGCTGTTTTTT.

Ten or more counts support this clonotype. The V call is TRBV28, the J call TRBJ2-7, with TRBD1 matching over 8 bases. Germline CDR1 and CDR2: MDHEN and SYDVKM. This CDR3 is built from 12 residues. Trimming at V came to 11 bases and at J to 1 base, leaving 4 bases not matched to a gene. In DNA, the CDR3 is TGTGCCTCGGGACAGGCTTCCTACGAGCAGTACTTC. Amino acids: CASGQASYEQYF.

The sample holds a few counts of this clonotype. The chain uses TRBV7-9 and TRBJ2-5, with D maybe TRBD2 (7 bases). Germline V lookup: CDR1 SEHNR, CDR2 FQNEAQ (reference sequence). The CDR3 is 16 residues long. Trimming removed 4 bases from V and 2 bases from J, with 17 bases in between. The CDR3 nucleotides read TGTGCCAGCAGCTCGACGCGCGGGGGCAGTCAAGAGACCCAGTACTTC. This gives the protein CASSSTRGGSQETQYF.

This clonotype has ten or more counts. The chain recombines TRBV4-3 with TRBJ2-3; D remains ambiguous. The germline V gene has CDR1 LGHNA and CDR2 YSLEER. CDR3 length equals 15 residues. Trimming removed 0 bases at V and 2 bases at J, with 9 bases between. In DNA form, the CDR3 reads TGCGCCAGCAGCCAAGATAATGGCCCCACAGATACGCAGTATTTT. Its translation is CASSQDNGPTDTQYF.

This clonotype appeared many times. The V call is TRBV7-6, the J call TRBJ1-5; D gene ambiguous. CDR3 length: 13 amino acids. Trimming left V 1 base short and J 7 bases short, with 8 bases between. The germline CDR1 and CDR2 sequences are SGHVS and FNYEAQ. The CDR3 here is CASSLGGGQPQHF. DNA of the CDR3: TGTGCCAGCAGCTTAGGTGGTGGCCAGCCCCAGCATTTT.

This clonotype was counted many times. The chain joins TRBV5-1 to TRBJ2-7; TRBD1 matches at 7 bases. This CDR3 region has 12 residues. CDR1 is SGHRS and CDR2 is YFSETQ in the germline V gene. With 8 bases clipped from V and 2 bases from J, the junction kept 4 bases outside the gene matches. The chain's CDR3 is CASRGQTYEQYF. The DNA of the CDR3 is TGCGCCAGTCGGGGACAGACCTACGAGCAGTACTTC.

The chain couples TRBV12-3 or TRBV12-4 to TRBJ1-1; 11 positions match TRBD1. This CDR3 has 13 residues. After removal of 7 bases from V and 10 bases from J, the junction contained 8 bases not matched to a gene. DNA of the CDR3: TGTGCCAGCACTACGGGACAGGGGGACGGAGCTTTCTTT. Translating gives CASTTGQGDGAFF.

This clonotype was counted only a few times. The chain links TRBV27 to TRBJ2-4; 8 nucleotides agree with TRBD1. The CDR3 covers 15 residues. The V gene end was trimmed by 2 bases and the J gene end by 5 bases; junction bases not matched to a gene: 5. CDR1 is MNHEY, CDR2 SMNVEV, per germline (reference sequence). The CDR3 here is CASSLRWTGQNIQYF. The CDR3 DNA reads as TGTGCCAGCAGTTTACGTTGGACAGGGCAAAACATTCAGTACTTC.

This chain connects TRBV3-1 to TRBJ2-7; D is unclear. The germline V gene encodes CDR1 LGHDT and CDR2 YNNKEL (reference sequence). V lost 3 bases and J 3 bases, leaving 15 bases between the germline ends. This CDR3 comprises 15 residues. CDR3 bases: TGTGCCAGCAGCCAGATATCGGACGGATACTACGAGCAGTACTTC. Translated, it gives CASSQISDGYYEQYF.

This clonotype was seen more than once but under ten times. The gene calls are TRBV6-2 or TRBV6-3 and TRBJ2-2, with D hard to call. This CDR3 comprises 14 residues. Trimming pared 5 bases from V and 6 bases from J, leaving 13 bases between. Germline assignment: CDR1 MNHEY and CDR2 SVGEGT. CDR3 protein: CASSQTPRPGELFF. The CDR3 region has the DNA TGTGCCAGCAGTCAAACCCCTAGGCCCGGGGAGCTGTTTTTT.

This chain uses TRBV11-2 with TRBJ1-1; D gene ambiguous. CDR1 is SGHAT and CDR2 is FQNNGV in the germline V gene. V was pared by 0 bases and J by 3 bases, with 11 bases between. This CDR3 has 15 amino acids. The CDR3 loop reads CASSLDPGVHTEAFF. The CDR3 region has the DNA TGTGCCAGCAGCTTAGATCCCGGGGTACACACTGAAGCTTTCTTT.

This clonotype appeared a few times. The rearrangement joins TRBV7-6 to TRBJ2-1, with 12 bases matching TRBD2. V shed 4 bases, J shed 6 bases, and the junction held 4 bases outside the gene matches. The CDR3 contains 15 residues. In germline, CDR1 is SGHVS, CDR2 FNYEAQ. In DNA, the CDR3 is TGTGCCAGCAGCTCACTAGCGGGAGGACTCAATGAGCAGTTCTTC. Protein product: CASSSLAGGLNEQFF.

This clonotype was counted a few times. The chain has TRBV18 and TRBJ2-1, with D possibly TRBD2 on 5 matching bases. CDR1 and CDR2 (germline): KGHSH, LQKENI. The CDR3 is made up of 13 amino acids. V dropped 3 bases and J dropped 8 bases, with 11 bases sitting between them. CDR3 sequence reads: CASSPASPDEQFF. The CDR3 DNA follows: TGTGCCAGCTCACCGGCTAGCCCAGATGAGCAGTTCTTC.

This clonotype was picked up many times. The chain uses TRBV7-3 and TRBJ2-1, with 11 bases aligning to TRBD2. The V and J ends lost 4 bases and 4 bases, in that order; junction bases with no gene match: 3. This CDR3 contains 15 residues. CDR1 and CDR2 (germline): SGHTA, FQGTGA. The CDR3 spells CASSYLAGGYNEQFF. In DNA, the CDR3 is TGTGCCAGCAGCTACCTAGCGGGAGGATACAATGAGCAGTTCTTC.

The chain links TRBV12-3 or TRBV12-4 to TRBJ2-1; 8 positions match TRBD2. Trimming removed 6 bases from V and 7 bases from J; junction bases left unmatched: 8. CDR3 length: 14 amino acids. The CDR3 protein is CASRDSGSLNEQFF. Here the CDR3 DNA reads TGTGCCAGCAGAGACAGCGGGAGTCTGAATGAGCAGTTCTTC.

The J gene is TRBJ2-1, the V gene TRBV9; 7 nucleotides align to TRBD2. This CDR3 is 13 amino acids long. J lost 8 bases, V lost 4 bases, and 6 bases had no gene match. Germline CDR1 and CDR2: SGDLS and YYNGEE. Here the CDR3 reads CASSPAAGDEQFF. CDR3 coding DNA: TGTGCCAGCAGCCCGGCGGCGGGAGATGAGCAGTTCTTC.

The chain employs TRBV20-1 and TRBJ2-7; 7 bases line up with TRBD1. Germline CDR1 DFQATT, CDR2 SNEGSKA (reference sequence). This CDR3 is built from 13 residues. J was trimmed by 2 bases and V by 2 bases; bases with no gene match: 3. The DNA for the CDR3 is TGCAGTGCTAGACGACAGGGAGCCTACGAGCAGTACTTC. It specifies CSARRQGAYEQYF.

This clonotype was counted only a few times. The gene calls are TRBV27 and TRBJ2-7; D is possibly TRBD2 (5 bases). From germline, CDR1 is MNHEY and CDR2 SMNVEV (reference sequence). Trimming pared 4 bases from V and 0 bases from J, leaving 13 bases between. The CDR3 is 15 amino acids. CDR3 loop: CASSSSGSSSYEQYF. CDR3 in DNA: TGTGCCAGCAGTTCGAGCGGTTCTAGCTCCTACGAGCAGTACTTC.

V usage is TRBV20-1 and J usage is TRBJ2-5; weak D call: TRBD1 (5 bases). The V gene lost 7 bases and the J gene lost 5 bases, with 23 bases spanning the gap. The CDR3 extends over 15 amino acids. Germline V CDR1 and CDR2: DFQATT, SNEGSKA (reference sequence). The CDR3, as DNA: TGCAGTGTTGAGCCGAAGACAGCCATGGGGGAGACCCAGTACTTC. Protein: CSVEPKTAMGETQYF.

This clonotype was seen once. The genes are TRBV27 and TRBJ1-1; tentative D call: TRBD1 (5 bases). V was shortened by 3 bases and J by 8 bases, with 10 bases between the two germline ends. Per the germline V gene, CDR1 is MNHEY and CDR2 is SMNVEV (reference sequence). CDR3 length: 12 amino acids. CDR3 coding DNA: TGTGCCAGCAGTTTCCCCTCAGGGGAAGCTTTCTTT. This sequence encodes CASSFPSGEAFF.

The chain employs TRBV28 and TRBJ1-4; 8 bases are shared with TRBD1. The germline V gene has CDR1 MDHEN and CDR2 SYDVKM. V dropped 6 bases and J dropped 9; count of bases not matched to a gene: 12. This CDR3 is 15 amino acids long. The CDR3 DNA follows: TGTGCCAGCAGCGCAGCCGGGACAGGCTTAAAAAAACTGTTTTTT. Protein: CASSAAGTGLKKLFF.

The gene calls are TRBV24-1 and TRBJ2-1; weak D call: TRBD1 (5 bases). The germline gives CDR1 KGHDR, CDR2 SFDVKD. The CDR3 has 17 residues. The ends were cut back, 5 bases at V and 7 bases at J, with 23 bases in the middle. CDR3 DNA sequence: TGTGCCACCAGTGCGCGTCAGGGAACGGCGTTGGGGAATGAGCAGTTCTTC. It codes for CATSARQGTALGNEQFF.

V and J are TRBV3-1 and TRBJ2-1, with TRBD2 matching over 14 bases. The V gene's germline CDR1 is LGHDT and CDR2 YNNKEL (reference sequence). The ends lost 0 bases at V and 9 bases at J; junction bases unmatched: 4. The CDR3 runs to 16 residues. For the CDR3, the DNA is TGTGCCAGCAGCCAAGAGACTAGCGGGGGGGCCAGTGAGCAGTTCTTC. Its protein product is CASSQETSGGASEQFF.

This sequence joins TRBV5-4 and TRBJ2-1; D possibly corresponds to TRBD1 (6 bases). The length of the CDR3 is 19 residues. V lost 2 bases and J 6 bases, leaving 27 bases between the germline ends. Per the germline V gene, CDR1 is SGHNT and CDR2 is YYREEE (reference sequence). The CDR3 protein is CASSFPRVNTGSEGNEQFF. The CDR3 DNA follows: TGTGCCAGCAGCTTCCCCCGTGTCAATACAGGGAGCGAAGGCAATGAGCAGTTCTTC.

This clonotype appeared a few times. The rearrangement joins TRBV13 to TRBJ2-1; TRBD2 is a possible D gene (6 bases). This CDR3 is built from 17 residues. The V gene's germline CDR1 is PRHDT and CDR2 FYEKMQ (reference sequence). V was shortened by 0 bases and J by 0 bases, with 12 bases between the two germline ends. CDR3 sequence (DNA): TGTGCCAGCAGCTTAGGCCCGGAGGGGAGCTCCTACAATGAGCAGTTCTTC. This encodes CASSLGPEGSSYNEQFF.

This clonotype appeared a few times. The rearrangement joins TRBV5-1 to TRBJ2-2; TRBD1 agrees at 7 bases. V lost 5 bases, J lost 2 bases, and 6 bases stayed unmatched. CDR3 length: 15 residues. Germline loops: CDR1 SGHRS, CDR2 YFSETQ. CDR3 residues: CASRPGQSNTGELFF. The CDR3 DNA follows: TGCGCCAGCAGACCGGGACAGTCCAACACCGGGGAGCTGTTTTTT.

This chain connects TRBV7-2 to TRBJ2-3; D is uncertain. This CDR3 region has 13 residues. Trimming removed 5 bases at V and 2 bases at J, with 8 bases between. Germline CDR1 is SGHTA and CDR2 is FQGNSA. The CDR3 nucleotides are TGTGCCAGCAGCCGGCCCCTCACAGATACGCAGTATTTT. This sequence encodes CASSRPLTDTQYF.

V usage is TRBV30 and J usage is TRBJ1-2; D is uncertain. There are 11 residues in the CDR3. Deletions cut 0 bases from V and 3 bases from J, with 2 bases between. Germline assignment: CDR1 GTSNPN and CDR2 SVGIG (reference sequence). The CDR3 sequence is CAWSVHYGYTF. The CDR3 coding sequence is TGTGCCTGGAGTGTCCACTATGGCTACACCTTC.

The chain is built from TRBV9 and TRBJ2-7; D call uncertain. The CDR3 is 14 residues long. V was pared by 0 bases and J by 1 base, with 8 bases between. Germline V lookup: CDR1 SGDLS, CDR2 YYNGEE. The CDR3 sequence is CASSVAVRSYEQYF. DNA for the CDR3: TGTGCCAGCAGCGTAGCGGTCCGGTCCTACGAGCAGTACTTC. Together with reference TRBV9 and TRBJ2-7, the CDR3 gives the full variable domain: DSGVTQTPKHLITATGQRVTLRCSPRSGDLSVYWYQQSLDQGLQFLIQYYNGEERAKGNILERFSAQQFPDLHSELNLSSLELGDSALYFCASSVAVRSYEQYFGPGTRLTVT.

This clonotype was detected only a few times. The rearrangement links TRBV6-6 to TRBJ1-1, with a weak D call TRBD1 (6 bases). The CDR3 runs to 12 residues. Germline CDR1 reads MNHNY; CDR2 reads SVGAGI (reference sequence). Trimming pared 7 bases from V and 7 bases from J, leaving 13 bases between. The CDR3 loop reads CASTGQHYEAFF. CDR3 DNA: TGTGCCAGCACCGGACAGCACTATGAAGCTTTCTTT.

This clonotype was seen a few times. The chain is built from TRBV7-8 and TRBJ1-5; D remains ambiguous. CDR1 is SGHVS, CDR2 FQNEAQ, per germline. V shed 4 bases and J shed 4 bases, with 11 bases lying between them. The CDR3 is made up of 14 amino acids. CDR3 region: CASSSGRFNQPQHF. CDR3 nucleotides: TGTGCCAGCAGCTCCGGGAGATTTAATCAGCCCCAGCATTTT.

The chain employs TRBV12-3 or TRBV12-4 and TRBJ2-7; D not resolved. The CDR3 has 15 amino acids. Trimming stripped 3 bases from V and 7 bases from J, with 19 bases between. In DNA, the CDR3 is TGTGCCAGCAGTTTCATCCGGGTCCCCAGGTGGGAGCAGTACTTC. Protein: CASSFIRVPRWEQYF.